This T cell receptor beta chain was sequenced in a study of blood T cells in healthy people across ages. General study results and limits: Unsorted PBMC material precluded a definitive naive versus antigen-experienced comparison.

Concerning this clonotype itself: Antigen: not known.

Each individual donor underwent a draw of 8.5 to 10 milliliters of peripheral blood. Samples each yielded at least 5 micrograms of total RNA. Germline V gene data show CDR1 as KGHSH and CDR2 as LQKENI. The CDR3 length is 15 residues. Primed by a sample-barcoded 5' primer and a J-beta primer mix, a second PCR proceeded for roughly 6 to 12 cycles. TCRdb reprocessed the 5' RACE reads with MiXCR, giving one entry per CDR3 protein. The sample consists of about 1,500,000 distinct CDR3 sequences, about 43% of them appearing once. Sequencing was performed on blood. The clonotype originates from a woman between 18 and 29 years old in good health. The chain combines TRBV18 with TRBJ2-1; 8 bases map to TRBD2. The DNA end lines up better with TRBJ2-7; the J call may be wrong. The CDR3: CASTVAGSPYNEQYF. The CDR3 coding sequence is TGTGCCAGCACTGTAGCGGGAAGTCCCTACAATGAGCAGTACTTC.